This TCR beta chain derives from a study of T cell repertoires in cytomegalovirus infection. TCRdb independently ran MiXCR on the reads; one entry per CDR3 protein. The data show about 190,000 distinct CDR3 sequences, roughly 28% seen once. The length of the CDR3 is 14 residues. V lost 4 bases to trimming and J lost 2 bases; unmatched junction nucleotides: 2. Per the germline V gene, CDR1 is LGHNT and CDR2 is FRNRAP. This receptor was taken from a human donor in good health (CMV status not recorded). Some clones in this sample may be carry-over from other donors' samples. J is TRBJ1-2 and V is TRBV12-5; 9 nucleotides align to TRBD1. Sequencing was performed on PBMCs. The CDR3 bases are TGTGCTAGTGGTTCAGACAGGGGGAACTATGGCTACACCTTC. Amino acids: CASGSDRGNYGYTF.